The 26 T cell receptor beta chains reported below all come from one sample, sequenced in a study of T cell responses to AZD1222 COVID-19 vaccine. Profiled with immunoSEQ multiplex PCR; TCRdb holds only in-frame clones, not every one. The table records roughly 170,000 clones, 90% of them present only once. This specimen was peripheral blood, taken on day 0 of AZD1222 vaccination. These receptors were taken from an adult in good health.

The chain recombines TRBV27 with TRBJ2-7; TRBD1 matches at 10 bases. The CDR3 is made up of 15 amino acids. Losses at the gene ends were 6 bases for V and 5 bases for J; bases not matched to a gene: 10. Per the germline V gene, CDR1 is MNHEY and CDR2 is SMNVEV (reference sequence). The CDR3 is CASSPYDRGPNEQYF. As DNA, the CDR3 is TGTGCCAGCAGCCCCTACGACAGGGGGCCTAACGAGCAGTACTTC.

The V call is TRBV15, the J call TRBJ1-3; D is uncertain. This CDR3 is built from 15 residues. V dropped 3 bases and J dropped 0 bases, with 9 bases sitting between them. From germline, CDR1 is LNHNV and CDR2 YYDKDF (reference sequence). The CDR3 DNA reads TGTGCCACCAGCAGGGACCCGAGCTCTGGAAACACCATATATTTT. Translation: CATSRDPSSGNTIYF.

This rearrangement joins TRBV14 to TRBJ2-3, with D perhaps TRBD2 (7 bases). The V and J ends lost 4 bases and 5 bases respectively, with 13 bases between them. This CDR3 has 14 residues. CDR1 and CDR2 from the germline V gene are SGHDN and FVKESK. DNA for the CDR3: TGTGCCAGCAGCCGACGGGGGGCGGGAGATACGCAGTATTTT. It is translated as CASSRRGAGDTQYF.

This sequence joins TRBV6-5 and TRBJ1-2; a weak D match, TRBD1 (5 bases). CDR3 length equals 15 residues. The germline V gene has CDR1 MNHEY and CDR2 SVGAGI. Trimming shortened V by 3 bases and J by 6 bases, and 17 bases separated the two germline ends. The CDR3 DNA reads as TGTGCCAGCAGTTATAACACCGCAGGGCTAAATGGCTACACCTTC. Its protein product is CASSYNTAGLNGYTF.

This chain uses TRBV5-4 with TRBJ2-3; 14 positions agree with TRBD2. The germline V gene has CDR1 SGHNT and CDR2 YYREEE (reference sequence). The CDR3 has 16 amino acids. Trimming at V came to 0 bases and at J to 4 bases, leaving 1 base not matched to a gene. CDR3 sequence (DNA): TGTGCCAGCAGCTTGGGGGGACTAGCGGGGGCAGATACGCAGTATTTT. Residues: CASSLGGLAGADTQYF.

V and J are TRBV12-2 and TRBJ1-2. TRBV12-2 corresponds to a pseudogene. The CDR3 is made up of 16 amino acids. CDR3 region: CASRLARFGSYYGYTF. The DNA of the CDR3 is TGTGCAAGTCGCTTAGCCCGTTTTGGCAGCTACTATGGCTACACCTTC.

The chain combines TRBV27 with TRBJ1-5; a weak D match, TRBD1 (5 bases). Trimming took off 0 bases at V and 7 bases at J, with 10 bases between the two ends. The CDR3 length is 14 residues. CDR1 is MNHEY and CDR2 is SMNVEV in the germline V gene (reference sequence). CDR3 residues: CASSLSGKGQPQHF. The CDR3 DNA sequence: TGTGCCAGCAGTTTATCCGGGAAGGGGCAGCCCCAGCATTTT.

V and J are TRBV9 and TRBJ2-3; D remains unclear. The CDR3 has 13 amino acids. V was pared by 4 bases and J by 5 bases, with 11 bases between. Germline V gene sequence: CDR1 SGDLS, CDR2 YYNGEE. The CDR3 protein is CASSLRMVDTQYF. In DNA, the CDR3 is TGTGCCAGCAGCCTTAGGATGGTAGATACGCAGTATTTT. The variable domain in full, with the rest retrieved from reference TRBV9 and TRBJ2-3, is DSGVTQTPKHLITATGQRVTLRCSPRSGDLSVYWYQQSLDQGLQFLIQYYNGEERAKGNILERFSAQQFPDLHSELNLSSLELGDSALYFCASSLRMVDTQYFGPGTRLTVL.

This chain links TRBV7-3 with TRBJ1-3; 7 bases are shared with TRBD1. Per the germline V gene, CDR1 is SGHTA and CDR2 is FQGTGA. The CDR3 has 16 amino acids. V lost 1 base to trimming and J lost 2 bases; unmatched junction nucleotides: 5. The chain's CDR3 is CASSLRAGGAGNTIYF. As DNA, the CDR3 is TGTGCCAGCAGCTTAAGGGCAGGGGGAGCTGGAAACACCATATATTTT.

This clone was detected only once. Here the CDR3 DNA reads TGCAGCGTTGGCCCGACAGGGGGTATGGAGACCCAGTACTTC. Its protein is CSVGPTGGMETQYF. This chain joins TRBV29-1 and TRBJ2-5; 9 nucleotides align to TRBD1. V shed 4 bases, J shed 5 bases, and the junction held 8 bases outside the gene matches. Germline CDR1 and CDR2: SQVTM and ANQGSEA. CDR3 length: 14 amino acids.

The chain combines TRBV9 with TRBJ1-4; 8 nucleotides match TRBD1. V was pared by 0 bases and J by 5 bases, with 6 bases of the junction left unmatched. This CDR3 has 16 residues. The V gene's germline CDR1 is SGDLS and CDR2 YYNGEE. This chain's CDR3 is CASSVEGQAINEKLFF. The CDR3 nucleotides are TGTGCCAGCAGCGTAGAGGGACAGGCGATAAATGAAAAACTGTTTTTT. The variable domain in full, completed from reference TRBV9 and TRBJ1-4, reads DSGVTQTPKHLITATGQRVTLRCSPRSGDLSVYWYQQSLDQGLQFLIQYYNGEERAKGNILERFSAQQFPDLHSELNLSSLELGDSALYFCASSVEGQAINEKLFFGSGTQLSVL.

Details on this clone: At one of its ends the junction is not consistent with the germline gene, which may arise from a read error. V gene TRBV15 combines with J gene TRBJ1-3; D is unresolved. CDR1 and CDR2 (germline): LNHNV, YYDKDF (reference sequence). The CDR3 is 13 residues long. This CDR3 reads CATGRTSGNTIYF. As DNA, the CDR3 is TGTGCCACCGGCAGGACCTCTGGAAACACCATATATTTT.

The chain has TRBV10-3 and TRBJ1-1; D possibly corresponds to TRBD1 (5 bases). The CDR3 is 15 residues long. V lost 0 bases, J lost 5 bases, and 13 bases lay in between. Germline CDR1 and CDR2: ENHRY and SYGVKD. CDR3 bases: TGTGCCATCAGTGAGTCGATTTTAGGGGAGACTGAAGCTTTCTTT. It is translated as CAISESILGETEAFF.

This chain joins TRBV3-1 (or the pseudogene TRBV3-2) and TRBJ2-2, with 8 bases that match TRBD1. Trimming cost V 10 bases and J 7 bases; bases outside gene matches: 14. Germline V lookup: CDR1 LGHDT, CDR2 YNNKEL (reference sequence). CDR3 size: 15 residues. CDR3 DNA sequence: TGTGCCACCCGGATCCAGGGGGCAATCGGCGGGGAGCTGTTTTTT. Translation: CATRIQGAIGGELFF.

The chain employs TRBV29-1 and TRBJ1-1; the D is unclear. CDR3 length: 13 residues. Germline values: CDR1 SQVTM, CDR2 ANQGSEA. Trimming left V 3 bases short and J 0 bases short, with 8 bases between. In nucleotides, the CDR3 is TGCAGCGTTGATTCCCACCTGAACACTGAAGCTTTCTTT. It encodes CSVDSHLNTEAFF.

V gene TRBV20-1 combines with J gene TRBJ2-3; TRBD2 matches at 8 bases. V was pared by 3 bases and J by 2 bases, with 22 bases of the junction left unmatched. Germline CDR1 is DFQATT and CDR2 is SNEGSKA (reference sequence). The CDR3 totals 20 residues. The CDR3 region has the DNA TGCAGTGCTAGTCTCGCCAGGAACGGGGGGGCCTACCGAGTCACAGATACGCAGTATTTT. Protein: CSASLARNGGAYRVTDTQYF.

This clone came up once. The chain is built from TRBV6-4 and TRBJ2-1, with 10 bases matching TRBD2. Germline-derived CDR1 and CDR2 are MRHNA and SNTAGT. The CDR3 consists of 16 residues. V lost 0 bases to trimming and J lost 3 bases; unmatched junction nucleotides: 2. CDR3 residues: CASSDSERGGYNEQFF. In nucleotides, the CDR3 is TGTGCCAGCAGTGACTCTGAGCGGGGGGGCTACAATGAGCAGTTCTTC.

The CDR3 DNA reads as TGTGCCAGCAGCATCCACCGGGACAGGGTTTCACCCCTCCACTTT. Translated, it gives CASSIHRDRVSPLHF. The rearrangement joins TRBV7-9 to TRBJ1-6; 9 bases map to TRBD1. The V gene end was trimmed by 5 bases and the J gene end by 9 bases; junction bases not matched to a gene: 8. CDR1 is SEHNR and CDR2 is FQNEAQ in the germline V gene (reference sequence). This CDR3 has 15 amino acids.

This clone was picked up a small number of times. J is TRBJ1-6 and V is TRBV3-1 (or the pseudogene TRBV3-2); unclear D gene. The germline V gene has CDR1 LGHDT and CDR2 YNNKEL (reference sequence). V was trimmed by 3 bases and J by 10 bases, leaving 10 bases between them. The CDR3 contains 13 residues. The CDR3 spells CASSQGRCSPLHF. The CDR3 DNA reads TGTGCCAGCAGCCAGGGTCGGTGCTCACCCCTCCACTTT.

V and J are TRBV29-1 and TRBJ1-1; D may be TRBD1 (6 bases). This CDR3 is built from 13 residues. Germline V gene lookup returns CDR1 SQVTM and CDR2 ANQGSEA. Trimming cost V 7 bases and J 1 base, with 13 bases left between them. The CDR3 sequence is CSARGRGNTEAFF. For the CDR3, the DNA is TGCAGCGCCAGGGGCAGGGGGAACACTGAAGCTTTCTTT.

The CDR3 coding sequence is TGTGCCAGCAGCCAAAGACCGGCCTACGAGCAGTACTTC. Protein product: CASSQRPAYEQYF. This chain uses TRBV7-2 with TRBJ2-7; D is uncertain. The CDR3 has 13 amino acids. V lost 5 bases and J 2 bases, leaving 10 bases between the germline ends. Germline values: CDR1 SGHTA, CDR2 FQGNSA.

This chain connects TRBV4-1 to TRBJ1-6; 7 positions agree with TRBD1. The ends lost 1 base at V and 4 bases at J; junction bases unmatched: 4. From germline, CDR1 is MGHRA and CDR2 YSYEKL. The CDR3 covers 16 residues. The DNA of the CDR3 is TGCGCCAGCAGCCAAGTGCAGGGGGAGTATAATTCACCCCTCCACTTT. Amino acids: CASSQVQGEYNSPLHF.

The chain joins TRBV18 to TRBJ1-4; 8 bases map to TRBD1. J lost 5 bases, V lost 6 bases, and 8 bases had no gene match. The length of the CDR3 is 15 residues. The germline CDR1 and CDR2 sequences are KGHSH and LQKENI. The CDR3 loop reads CASSLQGAINEKLFF. The CDR3 DNA is TGTGCCAGCTCTCTTCAGGGGGCTATCAATGAAAAACTGTTTTTT.

The rearrangement links TRBV5-1 to TRBJ1-2; 8 nucleotides line up with TRBD1. The CDR3 is made up of 15 amino acids. V was pared by 5 bases and J by 7 bases, with 13 bases of the junction left unmatched. Germline V lookup: CDR1 SGHRS, CDR2 YFSETQ. In DNA form, the CDR3 reads TGCGCCAGCAGTTTCGGACAGGGTAGTTTCTTTGGCTACACCTTC. As protein: CASSFGQGSFFGYTF.

The chain recombines TRBV10-1 with TRBJ1-1; 9 bases line up with TRBD1. This CDR3 spans 20 amino acids. Germline CDR1 reads WNHNN; CDR2 reads SYGVQD (reference sequence). With 2 bases clipped from V and 0 bases from J, the junction kept 16 bases outside the gene matches. CDR3 amino acids: CASSEPRSWVDRGLNTEAFF. The CDR3 DNA follows: TGCGCCAGCAGTGAGCCCAGGAGTTGGGTGGACAGGGGACTGAACACTGAAGCTTTCTTT.

V gene TRBV5-8 combines with J gene TRBJ1-2, with 8 bases aligning to TRBD1. Germline values: CDR1 SGHTS, CDR2 YDEGEE. The CDR3 covers 14 residues. Losses at the gene ends were 4 bases for V and 2 bases for J; bases not matched to a gene: 4. The CDR3 loop is CASSTTGANYGYTF. For the CDR3, the DNA is TGTGCCAGCAGCACGACAGGGGCAAACTATGGCTACACCTTC.